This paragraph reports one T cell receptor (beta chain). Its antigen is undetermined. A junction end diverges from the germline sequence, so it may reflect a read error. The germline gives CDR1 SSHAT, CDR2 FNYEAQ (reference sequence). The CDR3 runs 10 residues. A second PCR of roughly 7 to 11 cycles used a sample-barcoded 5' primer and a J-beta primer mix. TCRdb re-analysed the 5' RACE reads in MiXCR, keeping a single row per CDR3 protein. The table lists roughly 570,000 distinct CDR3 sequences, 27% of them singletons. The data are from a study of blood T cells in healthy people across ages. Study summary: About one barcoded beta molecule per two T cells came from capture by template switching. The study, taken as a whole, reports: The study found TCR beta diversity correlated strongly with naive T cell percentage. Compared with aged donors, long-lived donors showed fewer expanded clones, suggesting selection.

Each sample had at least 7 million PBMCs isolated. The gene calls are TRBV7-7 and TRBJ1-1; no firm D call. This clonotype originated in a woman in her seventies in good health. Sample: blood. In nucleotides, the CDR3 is TGTGCTAGCAGCCCAGGTTGGGCTTTCTTT. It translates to CASSPGWAFF. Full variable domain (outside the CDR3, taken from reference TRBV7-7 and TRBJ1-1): GAGVSQSPRYKVTKRGQDVTLRCDPISSHATLYWYQQALGQGPEFLTYFNYEAQPDKSGLPSDRFSAERPEGSISTLTIQRTEQRDSAMYRCASSPGWAFFGQGTRLTVV.